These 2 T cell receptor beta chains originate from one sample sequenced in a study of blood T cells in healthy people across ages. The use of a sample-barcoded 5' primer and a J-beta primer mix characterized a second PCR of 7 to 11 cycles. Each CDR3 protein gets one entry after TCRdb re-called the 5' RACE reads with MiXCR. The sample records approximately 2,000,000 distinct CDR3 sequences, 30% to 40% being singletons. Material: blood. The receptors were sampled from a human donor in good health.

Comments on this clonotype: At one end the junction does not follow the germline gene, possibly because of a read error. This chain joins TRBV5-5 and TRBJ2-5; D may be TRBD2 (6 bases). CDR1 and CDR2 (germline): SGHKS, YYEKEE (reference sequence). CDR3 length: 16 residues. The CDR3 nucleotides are TGTGCCAGCAGCTTGGATGGAGGGATAGTCCAAGAGACTCAGTACTTC. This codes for CASSLDGGIVQETQYF.

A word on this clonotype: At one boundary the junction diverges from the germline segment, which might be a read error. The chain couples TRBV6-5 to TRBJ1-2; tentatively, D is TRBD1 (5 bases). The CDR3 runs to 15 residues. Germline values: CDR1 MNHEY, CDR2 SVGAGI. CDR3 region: CASSFGGESGYGYTF. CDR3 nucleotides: TGTGCCAGTAGTTTTGGGGGGGAGAGTGGCTATGGCTACACCTTC.